This section outlines one T cell receptor (beta chain) sequence together with its context. The entry originates in a study of blood T cell repertoires in COVID-19. V lost 3 bases and J lost 2; bases outside the gene matches: 5. CDR1 and CDR2 (germline): SGHTA, FQGNSA. The CDR3 contains 15 residues. TCRdb's table, derived via immunoSEQ multiplex PCR, lists solely in-frame clones and lacks some. The sample carries about 330,000 clones, approximately 90% recorded once. This chain links TRBV7-2 with TRBJ2-7, with 9 bases identical to TRBD2. Specimen: peripheral blood. This clonotype originated in a woman aged 45 to 65 with active or convalescent COVID-19. For the CDR3, the DNA is TGTGCCAGCAGCTTGGTAGCGGGGGCAACCTACGAGCAGTACTTC. Translated, it gives CASSLVAGATYEQYF.